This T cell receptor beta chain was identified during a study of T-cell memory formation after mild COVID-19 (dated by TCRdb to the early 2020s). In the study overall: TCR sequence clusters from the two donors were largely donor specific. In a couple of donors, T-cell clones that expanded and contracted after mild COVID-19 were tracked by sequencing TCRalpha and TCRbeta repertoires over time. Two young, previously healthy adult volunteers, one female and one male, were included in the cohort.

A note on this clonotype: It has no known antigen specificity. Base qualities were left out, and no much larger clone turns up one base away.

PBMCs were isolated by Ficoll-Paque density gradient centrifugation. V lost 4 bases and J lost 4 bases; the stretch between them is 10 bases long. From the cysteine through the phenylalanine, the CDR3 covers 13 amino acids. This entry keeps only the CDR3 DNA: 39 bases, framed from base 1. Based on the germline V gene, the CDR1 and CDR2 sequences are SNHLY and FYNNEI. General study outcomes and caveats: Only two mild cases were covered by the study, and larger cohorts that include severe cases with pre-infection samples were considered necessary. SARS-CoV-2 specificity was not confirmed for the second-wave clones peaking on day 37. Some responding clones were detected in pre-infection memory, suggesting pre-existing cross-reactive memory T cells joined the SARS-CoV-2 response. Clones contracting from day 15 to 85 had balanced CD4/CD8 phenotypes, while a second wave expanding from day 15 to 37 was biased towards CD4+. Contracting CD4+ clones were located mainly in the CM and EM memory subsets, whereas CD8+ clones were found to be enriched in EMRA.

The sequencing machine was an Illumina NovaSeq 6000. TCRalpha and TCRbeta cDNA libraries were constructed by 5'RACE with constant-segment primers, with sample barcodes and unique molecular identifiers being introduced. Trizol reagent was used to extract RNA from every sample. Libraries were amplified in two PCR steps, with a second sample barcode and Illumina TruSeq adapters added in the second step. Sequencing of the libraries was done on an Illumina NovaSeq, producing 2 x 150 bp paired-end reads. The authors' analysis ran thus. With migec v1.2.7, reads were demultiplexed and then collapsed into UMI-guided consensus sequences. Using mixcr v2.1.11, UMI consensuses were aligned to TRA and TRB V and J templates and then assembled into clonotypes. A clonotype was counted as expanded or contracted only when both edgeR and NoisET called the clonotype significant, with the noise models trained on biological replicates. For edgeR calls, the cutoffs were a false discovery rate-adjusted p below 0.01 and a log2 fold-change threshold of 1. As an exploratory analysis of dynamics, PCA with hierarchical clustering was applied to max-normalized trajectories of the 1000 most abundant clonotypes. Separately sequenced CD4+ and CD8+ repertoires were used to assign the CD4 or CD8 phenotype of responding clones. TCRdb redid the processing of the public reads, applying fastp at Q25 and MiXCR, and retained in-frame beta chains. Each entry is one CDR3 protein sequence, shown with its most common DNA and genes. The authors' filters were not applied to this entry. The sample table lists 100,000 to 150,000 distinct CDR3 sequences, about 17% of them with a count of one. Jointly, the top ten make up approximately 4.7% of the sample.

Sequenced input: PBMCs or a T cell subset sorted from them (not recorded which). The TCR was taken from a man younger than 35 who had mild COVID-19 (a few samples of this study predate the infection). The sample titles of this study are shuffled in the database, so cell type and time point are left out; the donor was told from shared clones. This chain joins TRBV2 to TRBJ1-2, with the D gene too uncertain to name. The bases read TGTGCCAGCAGTGGCCCCTTGGGCTATGGCTACACCTTC. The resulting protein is CASSGPLGYGYTF. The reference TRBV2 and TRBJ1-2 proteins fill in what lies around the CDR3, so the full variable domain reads EPEVTQTPSHQVTQMGQEVILRCVPISNHLYFYWYRQILGQKVEFLVSFYNNEISEKSEIFDDQFSVERPDGSNFTLKIRSTKLEDSAMYFCASSGPLGYGYTFGSGTRLTVV.